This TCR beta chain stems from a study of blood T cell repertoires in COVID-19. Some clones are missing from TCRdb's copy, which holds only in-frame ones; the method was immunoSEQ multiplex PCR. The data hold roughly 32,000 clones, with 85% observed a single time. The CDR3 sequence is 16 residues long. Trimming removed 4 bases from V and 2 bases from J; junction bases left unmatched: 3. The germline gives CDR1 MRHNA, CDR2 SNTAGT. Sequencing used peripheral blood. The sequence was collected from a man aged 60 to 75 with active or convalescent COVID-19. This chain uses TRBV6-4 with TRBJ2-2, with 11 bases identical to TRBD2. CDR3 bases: TGTGCCAGCAGTGCACTAGCGGGGGCCAACACCGGGGAGCTGTTTTTT. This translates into CASSALAGANTGELFF.